This T cell receptor (beta chain) was sequenced for a study of beta chain features in type 1 diabetes. Study conclusions and caveats: Cells that show high TCR expression could be over-represented by cDNA sequencing. VDJ junctions sequenced from type 1 diabetes patients showed fewer insertions and more deletions.

The J segment lost 3 bases and the V segment lost 6 bases, leaving 14 bases of the junction unmatched. The germline V gene encodes CDR1 MGHRA and CDR2 YSYEKL. The CDR3 runs 17 residues. Sequencing targeted expressed TCRB transcripts, as all isolated RNA had been reverse transcribed. Sequenced by immunoSEQ multiplex PCR; TCRdb stores in-frame clones only, minus some. The sample contains 200,000 to 250,000 clones, about 70% of which appear only once. As concerns this clone: Its specificity is not known.

The specimen was naive CD4+ T cells from blood. The V and J genes are TRBV4-1 and TRBJ2-7; 10 nucleotides line up with TRBD2. This clonotype originated in a man aged 25-40 years in good health. CDR3 sequence: CASSLSLERGGLYEQYF. CDR3 DNA: TGCGCCAGCAGTCTTAGCCTCGAGCGGGGGGGCCTCTACGAGCAGTACTTC.